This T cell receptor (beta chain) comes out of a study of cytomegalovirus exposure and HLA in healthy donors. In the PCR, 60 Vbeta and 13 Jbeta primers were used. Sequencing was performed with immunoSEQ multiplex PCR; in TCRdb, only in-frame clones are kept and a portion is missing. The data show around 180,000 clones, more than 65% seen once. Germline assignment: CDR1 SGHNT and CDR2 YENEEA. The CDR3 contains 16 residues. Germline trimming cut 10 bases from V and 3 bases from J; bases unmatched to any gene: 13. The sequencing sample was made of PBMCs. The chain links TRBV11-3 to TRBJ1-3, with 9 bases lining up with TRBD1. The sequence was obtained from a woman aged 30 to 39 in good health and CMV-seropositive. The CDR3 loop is CATTDRGQGNGNTIYF. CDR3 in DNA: TGTGCCACCACTGACCGGGGACAGGGAAATGGAAACACCATATATTTT.